The clone carrying this T cell receptor (beta chain) has ten or more counts. Its specificity is not known. This sample was included in a study of T-cell reconstitution after alpha-beta-depleted transplantation in children. The library targeted TCRbeta and was prepared with unique molecular identifiers. TCRdb recomputed calls from the PCR reads with MiXCR, one row per CDR3 protein. The sample has around 450,000 distinct CDR3 sequences, more than 9% seen once; the top ten hold 2% to 2.5%. Study findings and constraints: It was surviving recipient T cells and thymic progenitors that gave some patients high TCRbeta diversity at day 60. Hyperexpanded clones declined; after one year, newly produced T cells mostly supplied diversity. By about two months after transplant, alpha-beta T cells reportedly arose from several hundred graft clones that had expanded.

The specimen comprised PBMCs, sampled before TCRalphabeta/CD19-depleted stem cell transplant. This TCR was recovered from a child aged 2 to 9 with inherited bone marrow failure, due to receive a stem cell transplant.

The CDR3 region has the DNA TGCGCCAGCCAAATGGGCCTGAGGACGATCGCTAGCGGGAGAGCGAACACCGGGGAGCTGTTTTTT. Its translation: CASQMGLRTIASGRANTGELFF. The rearrangement links TRBV4-1 to TRBJ2-2; 10 nucleotides match TRBD2. The trim removed 8 bases at V and 0 bases at J, leaving 24 bases unmatched. CDR1 MGHRA and CDR2 YSYEKL come from the germline V gene. This CDR3 is 22 amino acids long.